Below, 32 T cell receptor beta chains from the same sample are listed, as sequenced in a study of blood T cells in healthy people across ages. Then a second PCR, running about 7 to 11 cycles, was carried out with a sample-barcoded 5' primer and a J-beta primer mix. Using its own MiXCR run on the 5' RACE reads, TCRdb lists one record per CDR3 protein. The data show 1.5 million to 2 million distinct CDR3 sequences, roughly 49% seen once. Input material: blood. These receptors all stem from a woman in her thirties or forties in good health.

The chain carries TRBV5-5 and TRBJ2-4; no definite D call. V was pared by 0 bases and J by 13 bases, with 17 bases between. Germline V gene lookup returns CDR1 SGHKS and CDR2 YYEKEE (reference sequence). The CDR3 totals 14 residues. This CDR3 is CASSLGTALVAQYF. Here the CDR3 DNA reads TGTGCCAGCAGCTTGGGTACAGCCCTGGTCGCCCAGTACTTC.

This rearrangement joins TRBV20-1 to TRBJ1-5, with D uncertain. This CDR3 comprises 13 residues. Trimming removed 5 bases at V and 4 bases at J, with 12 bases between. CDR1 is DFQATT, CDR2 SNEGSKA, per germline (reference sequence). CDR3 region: CSAEVVVNQPQHF. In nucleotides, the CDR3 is TGCAGTGCTGAAGTGGTCGTTAATCAGCCCCAGCATTTT.

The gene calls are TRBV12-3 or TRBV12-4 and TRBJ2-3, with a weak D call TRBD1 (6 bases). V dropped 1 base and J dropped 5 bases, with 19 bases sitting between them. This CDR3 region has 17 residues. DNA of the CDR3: TGTGCCAGCAGTTTAGACAGTCGAGTCAGGGGCGGAGATACGCAGTATTTT. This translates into CASSLDSRVRGGDTQYF.

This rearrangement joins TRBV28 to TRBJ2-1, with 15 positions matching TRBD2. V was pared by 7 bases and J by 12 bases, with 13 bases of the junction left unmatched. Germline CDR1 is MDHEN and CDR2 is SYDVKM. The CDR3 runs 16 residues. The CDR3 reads CASTKLRTSGGARQFF. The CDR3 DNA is TGTGCCAGCACCAAACTTCGGACTAGCGGGGGGGCACGGCAGTTCTTC.

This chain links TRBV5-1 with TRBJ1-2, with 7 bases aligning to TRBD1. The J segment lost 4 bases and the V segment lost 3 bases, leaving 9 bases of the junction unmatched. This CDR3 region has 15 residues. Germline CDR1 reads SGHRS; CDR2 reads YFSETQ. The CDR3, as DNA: TGCGCCAGCAGCTCATTAGTACACAGGGGCTATGGCTACACCTTC. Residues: CASSSLVHRGYGYTF.

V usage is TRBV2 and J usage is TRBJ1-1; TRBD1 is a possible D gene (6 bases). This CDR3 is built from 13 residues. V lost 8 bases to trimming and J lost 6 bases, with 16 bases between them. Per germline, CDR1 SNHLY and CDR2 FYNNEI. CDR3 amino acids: CASQNDPGAEAFF. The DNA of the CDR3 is TGTGCCAGCCAAAACGACCCAGGGGCTGAAGCTTTCTTT.

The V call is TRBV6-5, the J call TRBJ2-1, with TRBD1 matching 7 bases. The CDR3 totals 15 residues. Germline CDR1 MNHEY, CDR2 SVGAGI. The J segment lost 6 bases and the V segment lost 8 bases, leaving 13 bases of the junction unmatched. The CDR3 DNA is TGTGCCAGCTCCCCCTTTTCGGCAGGGGGCAATGAGCAGTTCTTC. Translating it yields CASSPFSAGGNEQFF.

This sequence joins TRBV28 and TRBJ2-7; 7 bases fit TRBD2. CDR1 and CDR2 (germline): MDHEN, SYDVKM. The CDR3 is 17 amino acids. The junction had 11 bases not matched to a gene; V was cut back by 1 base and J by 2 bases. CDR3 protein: CASSLSPTSFIAYEQYF. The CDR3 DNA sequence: TGTGCCAGCAGTTTATCTCCGACTAGCTTTATCGCCTACGAGCAGTACTTC.

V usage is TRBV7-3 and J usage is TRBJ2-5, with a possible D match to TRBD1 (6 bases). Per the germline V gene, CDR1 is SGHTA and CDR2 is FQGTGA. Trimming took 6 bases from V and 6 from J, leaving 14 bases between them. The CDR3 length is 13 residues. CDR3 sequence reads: CASSLDSVKTQYF. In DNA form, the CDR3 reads TGTGCCAGCAGTCTGGACAGTGTGAAGACCCAGTACTTC.

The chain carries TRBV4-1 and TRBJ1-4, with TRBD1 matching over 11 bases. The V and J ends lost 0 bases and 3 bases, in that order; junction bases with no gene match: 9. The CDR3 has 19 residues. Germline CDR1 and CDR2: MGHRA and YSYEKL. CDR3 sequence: CASSQDPDRGRMANEKLFF. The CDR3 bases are TGCGCCAGCAGCCAAGATCCGGACAGGGGGCGAATGGCTAATGAAAAACTGTTTTTT.

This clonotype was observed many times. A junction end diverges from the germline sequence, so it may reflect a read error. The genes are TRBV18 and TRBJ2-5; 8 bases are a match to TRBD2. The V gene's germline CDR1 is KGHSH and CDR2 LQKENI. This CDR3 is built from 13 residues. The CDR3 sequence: CASSPGLGETQYF. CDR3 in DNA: TGCGCCAGCAGCCCGGGACTAGGGGAGACCCAGTACTTC.

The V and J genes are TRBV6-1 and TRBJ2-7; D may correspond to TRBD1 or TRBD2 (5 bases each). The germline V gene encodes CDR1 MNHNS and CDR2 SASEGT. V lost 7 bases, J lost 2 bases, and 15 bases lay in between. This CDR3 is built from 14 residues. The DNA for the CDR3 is TGTGCCAGCACGTTTTCAAGGGGACCCTACGAGCAGTACTTC. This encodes CASTFSRGPYEQYF.

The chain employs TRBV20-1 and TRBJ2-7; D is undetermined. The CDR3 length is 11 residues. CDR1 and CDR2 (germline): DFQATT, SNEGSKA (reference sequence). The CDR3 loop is CSPAGTYEQYF. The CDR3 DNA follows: TGCAGCCCCGCAGGAACCTACGAGCAGTACTTC.

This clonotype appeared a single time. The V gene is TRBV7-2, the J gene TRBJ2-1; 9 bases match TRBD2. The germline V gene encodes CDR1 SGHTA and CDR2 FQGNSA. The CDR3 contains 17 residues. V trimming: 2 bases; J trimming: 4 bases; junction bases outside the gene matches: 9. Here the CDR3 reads CASSLFPAGGLYNEQFF. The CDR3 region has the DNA TGTGCCAGCAGCTTATTCCCCGCGGGGGGGTTGTACAATGAGCAGTTCTTC.

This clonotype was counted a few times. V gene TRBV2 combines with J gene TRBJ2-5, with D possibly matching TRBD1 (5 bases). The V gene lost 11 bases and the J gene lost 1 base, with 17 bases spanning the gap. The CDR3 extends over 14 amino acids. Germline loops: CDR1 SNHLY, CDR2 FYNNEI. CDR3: CAGRPGAIQETQYF. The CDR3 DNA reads TGTGCCGGACGTCCTGGGGCCATCCAAGAGACCCAGTACTTC.

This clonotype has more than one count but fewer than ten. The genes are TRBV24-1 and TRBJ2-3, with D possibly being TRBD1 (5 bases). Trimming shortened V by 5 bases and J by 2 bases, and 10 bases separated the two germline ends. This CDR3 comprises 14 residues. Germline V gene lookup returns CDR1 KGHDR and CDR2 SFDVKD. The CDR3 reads CATSVPDITDTQYF. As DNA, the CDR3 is TGTGCCACCAGTGTCCCGGACATCACAGATACGCAGTATTTT.

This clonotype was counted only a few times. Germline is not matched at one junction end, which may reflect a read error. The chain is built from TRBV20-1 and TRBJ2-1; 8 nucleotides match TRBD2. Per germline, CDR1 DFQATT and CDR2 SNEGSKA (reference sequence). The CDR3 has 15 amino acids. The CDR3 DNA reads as TGCAGTGTTAGAGGGTTAGCGGGGACCTACAATGAGCAGTTCTTC. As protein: CSVRGLAGTYNEQFF.

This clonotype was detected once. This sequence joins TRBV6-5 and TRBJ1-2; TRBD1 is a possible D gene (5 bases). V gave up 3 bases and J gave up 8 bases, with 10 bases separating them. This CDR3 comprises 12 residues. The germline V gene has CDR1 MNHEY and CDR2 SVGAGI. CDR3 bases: TGTGCCAGCAGTTATATCCAGGGCGGCTACACCTTC. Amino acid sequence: CASSYIQGGYTF.

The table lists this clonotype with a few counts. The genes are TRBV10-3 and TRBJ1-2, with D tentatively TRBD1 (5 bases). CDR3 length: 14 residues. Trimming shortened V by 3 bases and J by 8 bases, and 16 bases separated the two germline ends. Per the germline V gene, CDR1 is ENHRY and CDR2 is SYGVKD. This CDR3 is CAISDPGDVLGYTF. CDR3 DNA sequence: TGTGCCATCAGTGATCCCGGGGACGTCTTAGGCTACACCTTC.

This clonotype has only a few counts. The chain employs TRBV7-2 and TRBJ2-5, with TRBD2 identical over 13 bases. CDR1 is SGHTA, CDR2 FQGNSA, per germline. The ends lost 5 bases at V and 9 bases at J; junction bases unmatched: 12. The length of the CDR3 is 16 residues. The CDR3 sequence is CASSPRTSGSQGAQYF. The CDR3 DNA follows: TGTGCCAGCAGCCCCAGGACTAGCGGGAGTCAGGGGGCCCAGTACTTC.

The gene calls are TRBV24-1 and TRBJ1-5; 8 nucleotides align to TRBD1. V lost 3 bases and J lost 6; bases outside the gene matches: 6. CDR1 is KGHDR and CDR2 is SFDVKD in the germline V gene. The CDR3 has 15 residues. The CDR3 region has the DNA TGTGCCACCAGTGATCCCCGACAGGGGTCTCAGCCCCAGCATTTT. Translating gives CATSDPRQGSQPQHF.

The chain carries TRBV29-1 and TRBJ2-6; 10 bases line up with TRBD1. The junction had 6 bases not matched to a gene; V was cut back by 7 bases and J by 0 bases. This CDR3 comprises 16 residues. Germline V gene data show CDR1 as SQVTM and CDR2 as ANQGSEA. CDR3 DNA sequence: TGCAGCGCTGGGACAGGGGCTCTCTCTGGGGCCAACGTCCTGACTTTC. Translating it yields CSAGTGALSGANVLTF.

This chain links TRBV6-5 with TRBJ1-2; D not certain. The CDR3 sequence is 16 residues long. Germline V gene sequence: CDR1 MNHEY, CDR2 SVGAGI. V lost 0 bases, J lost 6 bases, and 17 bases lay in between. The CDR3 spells CASSYSRPAGRNGYTF. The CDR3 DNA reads TGTGCCAGCAGTTACTCCAGGCCCGCGGGAAGGAATGGCTACACCTTC.

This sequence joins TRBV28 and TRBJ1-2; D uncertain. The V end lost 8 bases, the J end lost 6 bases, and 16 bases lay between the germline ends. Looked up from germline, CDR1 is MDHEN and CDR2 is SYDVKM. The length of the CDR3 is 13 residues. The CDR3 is CASAQARNNGYTF. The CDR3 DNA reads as TGTGCCAGCGCGCAGGCCCGCAACAATGGCTACACCTTC.

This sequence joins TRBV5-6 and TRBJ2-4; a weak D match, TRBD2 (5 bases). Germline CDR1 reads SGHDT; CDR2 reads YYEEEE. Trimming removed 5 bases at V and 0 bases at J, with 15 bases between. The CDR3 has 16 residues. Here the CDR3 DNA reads TGTGCCAGCAGACCCGGACTTTCGCTAGCCAAAAACATTCAGTACTTC. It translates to CASRPGLSLAKNIQYF.

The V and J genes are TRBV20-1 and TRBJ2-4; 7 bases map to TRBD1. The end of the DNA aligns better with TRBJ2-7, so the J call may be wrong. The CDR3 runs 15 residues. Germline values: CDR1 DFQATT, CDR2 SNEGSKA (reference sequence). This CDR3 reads CSAREWGTAYNEQYF. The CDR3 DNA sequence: TGCAGTGCTAGGGAGTGGGGGACAGCGTACAACGAGCAGTACTTC.

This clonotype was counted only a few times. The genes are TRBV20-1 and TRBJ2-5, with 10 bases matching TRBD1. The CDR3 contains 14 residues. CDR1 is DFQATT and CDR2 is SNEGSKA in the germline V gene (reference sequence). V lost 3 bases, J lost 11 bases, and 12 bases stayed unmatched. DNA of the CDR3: TGCAGTGCTAGGTTCCGGGACAGGGGTCTGGAGCAGTACTTC. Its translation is CSARFRDRGLEQYF.

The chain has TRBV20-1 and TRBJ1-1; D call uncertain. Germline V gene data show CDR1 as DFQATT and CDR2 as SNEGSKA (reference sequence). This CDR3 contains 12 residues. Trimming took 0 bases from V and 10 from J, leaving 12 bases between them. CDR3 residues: CSARDDGVGAFF. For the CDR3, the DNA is TGCAGTGCTAGAGATGACGGCGTGGGAGCTTTCTTT.

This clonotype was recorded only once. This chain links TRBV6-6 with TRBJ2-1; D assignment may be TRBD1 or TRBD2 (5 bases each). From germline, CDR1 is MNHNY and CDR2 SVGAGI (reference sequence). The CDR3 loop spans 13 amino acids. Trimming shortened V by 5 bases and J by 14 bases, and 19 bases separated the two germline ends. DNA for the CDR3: TGTGCCAGCAGTCAAAATTGGGACGGCAGGGAGTTCTTC. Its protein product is CASSQNWDGREFF.

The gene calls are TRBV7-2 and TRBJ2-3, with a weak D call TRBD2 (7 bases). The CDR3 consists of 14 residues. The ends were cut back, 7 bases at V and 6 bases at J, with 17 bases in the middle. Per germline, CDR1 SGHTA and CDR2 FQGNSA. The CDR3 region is CASTNPGGGDTQYF. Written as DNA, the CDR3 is TGTGCCAGCACGAATCCGGGGGGCGGGGATACGCAGTATTTT.

This CDR3 is CASSPTGVENEQYF. In DNA, the CDR3 is TGTGCCAGCAGCCCAACAGGGGTGGAGAATGAGCAGTACTTC. The rearrangement joins TRBV6-5 to TRBJ2-7; 7 bases fit TRBD1. This CDR3 region has 14 residues. Germline trimming cut 6 bases from V and 7 bases from J; bases unmatched to any gene: 12. Germline V gives CDR1 MNHEY, CDR2 SVGAGI.

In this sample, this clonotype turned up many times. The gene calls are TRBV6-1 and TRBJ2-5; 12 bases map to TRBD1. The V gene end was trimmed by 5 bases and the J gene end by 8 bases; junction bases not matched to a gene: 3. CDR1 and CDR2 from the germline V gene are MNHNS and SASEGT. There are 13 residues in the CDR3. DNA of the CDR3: TGTGCCAGCAGTTCGGGACAGGGGGCAACCCAGTACTTC. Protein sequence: CASSSGQGATQYF.